This TCR beta chain is drawn from a study of CD8+CD57+ T cells in acquired aplastic anemia. Whole-study context: Recorded DNA amounts for sorted CD4+ and CD8+ cells had an average of 3.2 ug. Study-wide results and caveats: Patients and controls shared just under 30 CD8+ CDR3 sequences, highly expressed in patients.

The CDR3 contains 13 residues. Between the trimmed V and J ends, which lost 3 bases and 6 bases, there was a span of 9 bases. The template used for profiling TCR beta VDJ and CDR3 was genomic DNA. In TCRdb, the reads were re-called with MiXCR into one record per CDR3 protein. The data show fewer than 200,000 distinct CDR3 sequences, roughly 50% seen once. With respect to this clonotype: Its antigen is not identified.

Flow cytometry had shown expanded CD8+CD57+ cells in the patients chosen for sequencing. Patients uniformly had severe acquired aplastic anemia. The clonotype originates from a human donor with aplastic anemia. Sequenced input: sorted CD4+, CD8+, or CD8+CD57+ T cells (not recorded which) from PBMCs. The chain employs TRBV12-3 or TRBV12-4 and TRBJ1-5; no firm D call. The CDR3 here is CASSFRSLQPQHF. Here the CDR3 DNA reads TGTGCCAGCAGTTTTCGATCCCTTCAGCCCCAGCATTTT.